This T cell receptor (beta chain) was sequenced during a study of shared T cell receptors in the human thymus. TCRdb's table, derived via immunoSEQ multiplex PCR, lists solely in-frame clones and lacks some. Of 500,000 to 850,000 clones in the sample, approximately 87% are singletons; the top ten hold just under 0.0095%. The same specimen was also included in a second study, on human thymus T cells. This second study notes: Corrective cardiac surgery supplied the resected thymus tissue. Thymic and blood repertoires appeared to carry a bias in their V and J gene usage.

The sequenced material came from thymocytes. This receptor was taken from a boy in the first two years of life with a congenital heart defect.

The CDR3, as DNA: TGTGCCTGGAGTCCTGACAGGGTGGATGGCTACACCTTC. This codes for CAWSPDRVDGYTF. The genes are TRBV30 and TRBJ1-2; 7 positions agree with TRBD1. Germline CDR1 is GTSNPN and CDR2 is SVGIG (reference sequence). CDR3 length: 13 residues. J lost 6 bases, V lost 2 bases, and 6 bases had no gene match.